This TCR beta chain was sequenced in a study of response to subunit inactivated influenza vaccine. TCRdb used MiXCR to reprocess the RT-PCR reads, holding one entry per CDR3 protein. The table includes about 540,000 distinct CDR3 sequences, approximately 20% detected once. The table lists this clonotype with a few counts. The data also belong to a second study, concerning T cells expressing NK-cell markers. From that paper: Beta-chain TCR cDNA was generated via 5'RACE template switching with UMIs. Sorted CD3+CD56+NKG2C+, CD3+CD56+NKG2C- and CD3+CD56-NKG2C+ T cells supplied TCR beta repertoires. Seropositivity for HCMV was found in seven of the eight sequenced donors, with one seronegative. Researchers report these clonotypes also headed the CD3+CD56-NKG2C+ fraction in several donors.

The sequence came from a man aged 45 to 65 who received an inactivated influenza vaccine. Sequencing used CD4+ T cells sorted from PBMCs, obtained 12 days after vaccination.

In DNA, the CDR3 is TGTGCCAGCAGCACACAGGGAGCGAAACCTAACGAGCAGTACTTC. Translating it yields CASSTQGAKPNEQYF. The genes are TRBV6-1 and TRBJ2-7; a weak D match, TRBD1 (6 bases). The CDR3 runs to 15 residues. The V gene lost 6 bases and the J gene lost 5 bases, with 20 bases spanning the gap. Germline assignment: CDR1 MNHNS and CDR2 SASEGT.